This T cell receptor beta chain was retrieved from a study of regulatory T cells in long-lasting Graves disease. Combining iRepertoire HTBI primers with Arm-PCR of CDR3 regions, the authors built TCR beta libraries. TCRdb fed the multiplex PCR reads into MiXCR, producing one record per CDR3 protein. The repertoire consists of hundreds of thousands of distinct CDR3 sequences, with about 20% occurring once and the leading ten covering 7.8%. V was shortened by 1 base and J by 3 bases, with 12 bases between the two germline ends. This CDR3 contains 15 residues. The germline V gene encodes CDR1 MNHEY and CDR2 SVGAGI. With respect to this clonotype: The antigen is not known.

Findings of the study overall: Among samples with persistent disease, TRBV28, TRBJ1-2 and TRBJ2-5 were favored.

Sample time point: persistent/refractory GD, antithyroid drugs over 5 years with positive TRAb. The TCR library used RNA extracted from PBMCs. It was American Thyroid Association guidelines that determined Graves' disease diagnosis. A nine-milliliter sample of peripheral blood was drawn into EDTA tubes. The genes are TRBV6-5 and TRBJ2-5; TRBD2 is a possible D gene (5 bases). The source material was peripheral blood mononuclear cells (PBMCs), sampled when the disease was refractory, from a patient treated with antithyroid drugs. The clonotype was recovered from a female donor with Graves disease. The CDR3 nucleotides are TGTGCCAGCAGTTACTTCGGGATAACCAAAGAGACCCAGTACTTC. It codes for CASSYFGITKETQYF.